Listed below are T cell receptor beta chains from one sample, sequenced in a study of control samples from healthy donors and cancer patients. The assay was immunoSEQ multiplex PCR, and TCRdb's table has in-frame clones only and misses some. Of around 67,000 clones in the sample, roughly 87% were seen once. Material for sequencing was PBMCs. These receptor sequences come from a man in his 60s with colorectal cancer. CDR3s include the opening cysteine and the closing phenylalanine or tryptophan. Each record gives: clone size, V gene, D gene, J gene, CDR3 protein, CDR3 DNA. The D gene is left open where the match is weak. Only part of the rows carry a size: once, few, many, or a class if the clone is expanded.

size: -
V: TRBV3-1/TRBV3-2
D: -
J: TRBJ1-1
CDR3: CASSPIWTRTGAFF
DNA: TGTGCCAGCAGCCCCATCTGGACGCGAACGGGGGCTTTCTTT

size: -
V: TRBV4-1
D: -
J: TRBJ1-4
CDR3: CASSRLLINEKLFF
DNA: TGCGCCAGCAGCCGCCTACTTATTAATGAAAAACTGTTTTTT

size: -
V: TRBV5-4
D: -
J: TRBJ2-2
CDR3: CASTSQVTGELFF
DNA: TGTGCCAGCACCTCGCAGGTCACCGGGGAGCTGTTTTTT

size: -
V: TRBV5-1
D: -
J: TRBJ1-6
CDR3: CASSRSGFDSPLHF
DNA: TGCGCCAGCAGCCGGTCGGGATTCGATTCACCCCTCCACTTT

size: -
V: TRBV7-2
D: -
J: TRBJ2-7
CDR3: CASSSYGGRQYF
DNA: TGTGCCAGCAGCTCCTACGGGGGGCGGCAGTACTTC

size: -
V: TRBV5-1
D: -
J: TRBJ1-1
CDR3: CASSLGTREAFF
DNA: TGCGCCAGCAGCTTGGGTACCCGGGAGGCTTTCTTT

size: once
V: TRBV30
D: -
J: TRBJ2-1
CDR3: CAWSGTTTAYNEQFF
DNA: TGTGCCTGGAGTGGGACTACGACGGCCTACAATGAGCAGTTCTTC

size: -
V: TRBV7-9
D: TRBD1
J: TRBJ1-2
CDR3: CASSLGAGGYGYTF
DNA: TGTGCCAGCAGCTTAGGGGCAGGGGGCTATGGCTACACCTTC

size: -
V: TRBV19
D: -
J: TRBJ1-1
CDR3: CASSIRGLSTEAFF
DNA: TGTGCCAGTAGTATCCGGGGGTTGAGCACTGAAGCTTTCTTT

size: -
V: TRBV11-2
D: -
J: TRBJ2-5
CDR3: CASSPIGGNQETQYF
DNA: TGTGCCAGCAGCCCCATAGGGGGGAACCAAGAGACCCAGTACTTC

size: -
V: TRBV19
D: TRBD1
J: TRBJ1-2
CDR3: CATIDPGQSNYGYTF
DNA: TGTGCCACCATCGACCCGGGACAGTCAAACTATGGCTACACCTTC

size: -
V: TRBV19
D: TRBD2
J: TRBJ2-1
CDR3: CASSILAGPQFF
DNA: TGTGCCAGTAGTATCCTAGCGGGGCCGCAGTTCTTC

size: -
V: TRBV5-1
D: TRBD2
J: TRBJ2-1
CDR3: CASSLEPAGSFSSYNEQFF
DNA: TGCGCCAGCAGCTTGGAGCCAGCGGGGAGTTTTAGCTCCTACAATGAGCAGTTCTTC

size: -
V: TRBV27
D: TRBD1
J: TRBJ1-1
CDR3: CASSPKQGATEAFF
DNA: TGTGCCAGCAGTCCAAAACAGGGGGCCACTGAAGCTTTCTTT

size: few
V: TRBV19
D: -
J: TRBJ1-5
CDR3: CASSIQGGWQPQHF
DNA: TGTGCCAGTAGTATTCAGGGTGGTTGGCAGCCCCAGCATTTT

size: -
V: TRBV7-9
D: -
J: TRBJ1-1
CDR3: CASSEARSTGKGTEAFF
DNA: TGTGCCAGCAGCGAGGCCCGTTCAACAGGGAAGGGGACTGAAGCTTTCTTT

size: -
V: TRBV30
D: -
J: TRBJ1-5
CDR3: CAWRPPAQHF
DNA: TGTGCCTGGAGGCCCCCTGCCCAGCATTTT

size: -
V: TRBV29-1
D: TRBD2
J: TRBJ2-1
CDR3: CSVGGLASYNEQFF
DNA: TGCAGCGTTGGGGGACTAGCGAGCTACAATGAGCAGTTCTTC

size: -
V: TRBV9
D: TRBD2
J: TRBJ2-2
CDR3: CASSDSLAVNTGELFF
DNA: TGTGCCAGCAGCGATTCACTAGCGGTGAACACCGGGGAGCTGTTTTTT

size: -
V: TRBV9
D: TRBD1
J: TRBJ1-5
CDR3: CASSVDGQEYQPQHF
DNA: TGTGCCAGCAGCGTAGACGGACAGGAGTATCAGCCCCAGCATTTT

size: -
V: TRBV9
D: TRBD2
J: TRBJ2-1
CDR3: CASSGGLAGRPNEQFF
DNA: TGTGCCAGCAGCGGAGGACTAGCGGGGAGACCAAATGAGCAGTTCTTC

size: -
V: TRBV30
D: -
J: TRBJ1-6
CDR3: CAWREHQDSYNSPLHF
DNA: TGTGCCTGGAGGGAACATCAAGACTCCTATAATTCACCCCTCCACTTT

size: -
V: TRBV5-5
D: -
J: TRBJ1-3
CDR3: CASSRPRGSGNTIYF
DNA: TGTGCCAGCAGCCGACCGCGGGGCTCTGGAAACACCATATATTTT

size: -
V: TRBV2
D: TRBD1
J: TRBJ2-5
CDR3: CASSAGTGFTETQYF
DNA: TGTGCCAGCAGTGCCGGGACAGGGTTTACGGAGACCCAGTACTTC

size: -
V: TRBV5-6
D: -
J: TRBJ2-3
CDR3: CASSLVWPFQDTQYF
DNA: TGTGCCAGCAGCTTGGTCTGGCCCTTTCAAGATACGCAGTATTTT

size: -
V: TRBV2
D: TRBD1
J: TRBJ2-2
CDR3: CASKGQVANTGELFF
DNA: TGTGCCAGCAAGGGACAGGTCGCGAACACCGGGGAGCTGTTTTTT

size: -
V: TRBV7-2
D: -
J: TRBJ2-1
CDR3: CASSRGGGYNEQFF
DNA: TGTGCCAGCAGCCGGGGCGGCGGGTACAATGAGCAGTTCTTC

size: -
V: TRBV6-5
D: TRBD1
J: TRBJ1-4
CDR3: CASRRQGTNEKLFF
DNA: TGTGCCAGCAGACGACAGGGAACTAATGAAAAACTGTTTTTT

size: -
V: TRBV9
D: TRBD1
J: TRBJ1-6
CDR3: CASSPRTGESPLHF
DNA: TGTGCCAGCAGCCCCAGGACAGGGGAATCACCCCTCCACTTT

size: -
V: TRBV21-1
D: -
J: TRBJ2-7
CDR3: CASSPGTGPGEGQYF
DNA: TGTGCCAGCAGCCCTGGGACAGGACCCGGGGAGGGGCAGTACTTC

size: -
V: TRBV18
D: -
J: TRBJ1-6
CDR3: CASSPTRGDSPLHF
DNA: TGTGCCAGCTCACCTACGCGCGGGGATTCACCCCTCCACTTT

size: -
V: TRBV19
D: TRBD1
J: TRBJ1-2
CDR3: CASSIAAGGYSGYTF
DNA: TGTGCCAGTAGTATAGCGGCAGGGGGTTACTCTGGCTACACCTTC

size: few
V: TRBV6-5
D: -
J: TRBJ1-1
CDR3: CASSQRPLGNTEAFF
DNA: TGTGCCAGCAGTCAGAGGCCTTTAGGGAACACTGAAGCTTTCTTT

size: -
V: TRBV11-2
D: -
J: TRBJ2-2
CDR3: CASSLEVRTGELFF
DNA: TGTGCCAGCAGCTTAGAAGTGAGGACCGGGGAGCTGTTTTTT

size: -
V: TRBV3-1/TRBV3-2
D: -
J: TRBJ2-6
CDR3: CASSQWQGSGANVLTF
DNA: TGTGCCAGCAGCCAGTGGCAGGGCTCTGGGGCCAACGTCCTGACTTTC

size: -
V: TRBV9
D: TRBD2
J: TRBJ2-7
CDR3: CASSVGGLAIHEQYF
DNA: TGTGCCAGCAGCGTAGGGGGACTAGCGATACACGAGCAGTACTTC

size: -
V: TRBV30
D: -
J: TRBJ2-5
CDR3: CAWSTLEAGSVTQYF
DNA: TGTGCCTGGAGTACCCTCGAGGCGGGTAGTGTGACCCAGTACTTC

size: -
V: TRBV9
D: TRBD2
J: TRBJ2-7
CDR3: CASSPSGGAGEQYF
DNA: TGTGCCAGCAGCCCTAGCGGGGGAGCGGGGGAGCAGTACTTC

size: -
V: TRBV3-1/TRBV3-2
D: -
J: TRBJ2-1
CDR3: CASSQAAGSGDRWNEQFF
DNA: TGTGCCAGCAGCCAAGCGGCGGGTAGCGGGGACAGGTGGAATGAGCAGTTCTTC

size: -
V: TRBV18
D: -
J: TRBJ2-1
CDR3: CASSPRGPRGGYNEQFF
DNA: TGTGCCAGCTCACCACGGGGGCCACGGGGCGGTTACAATGAGCAGTTCTTC

size: once
V: TRBV4-1
D: -
J: TRBJ2-1
CDR3: CARAAEQSSYNEQFF
DNA: TGCGCCAGGGCGGCTGAACAGAGCTCCTACAATGAGCAGTTCTTC

size: -
V: TRBV7-9
D: -
J: TRBJ2-7
CDR3: CASSSRGASEQYF
DNA: TGTGCCAGCAGCTCCCGTGGGGCCAGCGAGCAGTACTTC

size: -
V: TRBV6-2/TRBV6-3
D: -
J: TRBJ1-1
CDR3: CASSDQGNTEAFF
DNA: TGTGCCAGCAGCGACCAGGGGAACACTGAAGCTTTCTTT

size: -
V: TRBV30
D: -
J: TRBJ1-1
CDR3: CAWSGDTLDAFF
DNA: TGTGCCTGGAGTGGGGACACCCTTGACGCTTTCTTT

size: -
V: TRBV28
D: TRBD2
J: TRBJ2-7
CDR3: CASRGLAGRDEQYF
DNA: TGTGCCAGCAGGGGACTAGCGGGGCGTGACGAGCAGTACTTC

size: once
V: TRBV5-1
D: -
J: TRBJ2-1
CDR3: CASSLSSGSDEQFF
DNA: TGCGCCAGCAGCTTGAGTTCTGGTAGCGATGAGCAGTTCTTC

size: -
V: TRBV6-2/TRBV6-3
D: -
J: TRBJ2-3
CDR3: CASSLGDTTDTQYF
DNA: TGTGCCAGCAGTCTTGGGGACACCACAGATACGCAGTATTTT

size: -
V: TRBV12-3/TRBV12-4
D: -
J: TRBJ2-3
CDR3: CASRTTDTQYF
DNA: TGTGCCAGCAGAACCACAGATACGCAGTATTTT

size: -
V: TRBV11-2
D: -
J: TRBJ2-1
CDR3: CASSLDLGSSYNEQFF
DNA: TGTGCCAGCAGCTTAGACCTGGGAAGCTCCTACAATGAGCAGTTCTTC

size: -
V: TRBV6-4
D: TRBD2
J: TRBJ2-1
CDR3: CASSRSGVNEQFF
DNA: TGTGCCAGCAGCCGTAGCGGGGTTAATGAGCAGTTCTTC

size: -
V: TRBV6-5
D: TRBD1
J: TRBJ1-6
CDR3: CASRGQGGGSPLHF
DNA: TGTGCCAGCAGGGGACAGGGTGGTGGTTCACCCCTCCACTTT

size: -
V: TRBV6-5
D: TRBD1
J: TRBJ2-2
CDR3: CASSQGAANTGELFF
DNA: TGTGCCAGCAGCCAGGGGGCAGCCAACACCGGGGAGCTGTTTTTT

size: -
V: TRBV9
D: -
J: TRBJ1-2
CDR3: CASSRRAGGYTF
DNA: TGTGCCAGCAGCCGCAGGGCGGGTGGCTACACCTTC

size: -
V: TRBV10-3
D: -
J: TRBJ2-3
CDR3: CAISGGTPTDTQYF
DNA: TGTGCCATCAGTGGGGGGACCCCCACAGATACGCAGTATTTT

size: -
V: TRBV12-5
D: -
J: TRBJ1-1
CDR3: CASGLTGGGGTEAFF
DNA: TGTGCTAGTGGTTTAACCGGCGGGGGTGGCACTGAAGCTTTCTTT

size: -
V: TRBV10-3
D: -
J: TRBJ1-4
CDR3: CAISGSTNEKLFF
DNA: TGTGCCATAAGCGGTAGTACTAATGAAAAACTGTTTTTT

size: -
V: TRBV7-9
D: -
J: TRBJ2-5
CDR3: CASSLVSETQYF
DNA: TGTGCCAGCAGCTTAGTTTCGGAGACCCAGTACTTC

size: -
V: TRBV6-5
D: -
J: TRBJ2-7
CDR3: CATARNRQVGEQYF
DNA: TGTGCCACTGCGAGAAACCGACAGGTGGGGGAGCAGTACTTC

size: -
V: TRBV11-3
D: -
J: TRBJ1-6
CDR3: CASSLYQGGGPLHF
DNA: TGTGCCAGCAGCTTATATCAGGGCGGCGGACCCCTCCACTTT